This T cell receptor (beta chain) is from a study of blood T cells in healthy people across ages. The CDR3 has 16 residues. Trimming left V 4 bases short and J 5 bases short, with 19 bases between. Germline-derived CDR1 and CDR2 are LGHNA and YNFKEQ. Using a J-beta primer mix together with a sample-barcoded 5' primer, a second PCR was run for about 7 to 12 cycles. Using its own MiXCR run on the 5' RACE reads, TCRdb lists one record per CDR3 protein. The sample carries about 670,000 distinct CDR3 sequences, 35% to 50% recorded once. The chain uses TRBV4-2 and TRBJ2-3; D possibly corresponds to TRBD2 (7 bases). The clonotype was recovered from a man at least 80 years old in good health. Sample: blood. CDR3: CASSRDQPGGGDTQYF. CDR3 in DNA: TGTGCCAGCAGCCGAGATCAACCGGGGGGCGGAGATACGCAGTATTTT.